This record covers a single TCR beta chain. TCRdb's table, derived via immunoSEQ multiplex PCR, lists solely in-frame clones and lacks some. The sample yields approximately 89,000 clones, 85% to 95% seen once. The source of the sample is a study of technical replicates of blood from several donors. Germline-derived CDR1 and CDR2 are SGHTA and FQGTGA. The CDR3 loop spans 16 amino acids. Trimming left V 5 bases short and J 0 bases short, with 11 bases between. V gene TRBV7-3 combines with J gene TRBJ2-6; possible D gene TRBD1, 6 bases. Material for sequencing was T cells isolated from PBMCs. This TCR was sampled from a human donor in good health. CDR3 loop: CASSQVGASGANVLTF. The CDR3 bases are TGTGCCAGCAGCCAGGTGGGGGCCTCTGGGGCCAACGTCCTGACTTTC.